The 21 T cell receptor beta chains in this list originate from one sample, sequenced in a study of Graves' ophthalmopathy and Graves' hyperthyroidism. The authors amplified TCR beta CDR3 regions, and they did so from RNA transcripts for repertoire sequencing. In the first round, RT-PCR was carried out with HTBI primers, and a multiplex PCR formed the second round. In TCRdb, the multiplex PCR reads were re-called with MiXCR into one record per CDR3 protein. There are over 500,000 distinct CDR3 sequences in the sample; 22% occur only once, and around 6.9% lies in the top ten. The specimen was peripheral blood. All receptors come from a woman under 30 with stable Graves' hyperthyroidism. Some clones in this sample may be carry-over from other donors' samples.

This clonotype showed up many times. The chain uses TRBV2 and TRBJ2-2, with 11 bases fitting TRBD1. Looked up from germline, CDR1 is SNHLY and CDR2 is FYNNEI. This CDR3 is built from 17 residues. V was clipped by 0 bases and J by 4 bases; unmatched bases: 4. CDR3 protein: CASSEALDRGRTGELFF. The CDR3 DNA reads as TGTGCCAGCAGTGAAGCTCTGGACAGGGGGCGCACCGGGGAGCTGTTTTTT.

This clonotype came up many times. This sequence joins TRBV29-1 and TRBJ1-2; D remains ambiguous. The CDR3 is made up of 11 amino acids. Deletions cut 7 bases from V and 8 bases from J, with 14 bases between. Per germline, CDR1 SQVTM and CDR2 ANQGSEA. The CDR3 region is CSARNEGGYTF. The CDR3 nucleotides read TGCAGCGCCAGGAACGAAGGGGGCTACACCTTC.

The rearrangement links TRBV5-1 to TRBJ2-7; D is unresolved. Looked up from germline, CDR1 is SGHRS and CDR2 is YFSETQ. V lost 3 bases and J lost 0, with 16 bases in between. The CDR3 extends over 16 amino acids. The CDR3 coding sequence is TGCGCCAGCAGCTCACCAAACAGCGATTCCTCCTACGAGCAGTACTTC. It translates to CASSSPNSDSSYEQYF.

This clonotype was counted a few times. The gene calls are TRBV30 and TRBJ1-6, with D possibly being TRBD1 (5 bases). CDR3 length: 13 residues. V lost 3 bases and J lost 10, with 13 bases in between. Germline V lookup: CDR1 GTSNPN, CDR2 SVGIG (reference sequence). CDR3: CAWRTGSNSPLHF. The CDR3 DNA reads TGTGCCTGGAGAACAGGCAGCAACTCACCCCTCCACTTT.

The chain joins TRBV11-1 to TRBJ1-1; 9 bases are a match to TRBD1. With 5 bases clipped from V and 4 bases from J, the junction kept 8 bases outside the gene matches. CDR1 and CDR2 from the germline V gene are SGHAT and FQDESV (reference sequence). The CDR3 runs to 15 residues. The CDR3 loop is CASSREQGATTEAFF. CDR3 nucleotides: TGTGCCAGCAGCCGCGAACAGGGGGCAACCACTGAAGCTTTCTTT.

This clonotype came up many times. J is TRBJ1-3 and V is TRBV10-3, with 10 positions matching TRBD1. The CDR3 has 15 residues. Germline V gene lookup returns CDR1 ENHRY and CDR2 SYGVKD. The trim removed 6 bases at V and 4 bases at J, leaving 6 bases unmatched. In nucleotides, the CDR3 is TGTGCCATCAGCTCCGGGACAGGGGACGGAAACACCATATATTTT. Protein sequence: CAISSGTGDGNTIYF.

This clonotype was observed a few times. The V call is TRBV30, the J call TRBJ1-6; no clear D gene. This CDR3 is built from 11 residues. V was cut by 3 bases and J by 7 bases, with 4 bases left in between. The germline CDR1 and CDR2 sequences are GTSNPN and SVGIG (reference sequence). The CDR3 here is CAWRLNSPLHF. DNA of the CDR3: TGTGCCTGGAGGCTGAATTCACCCCTCCACTTT.

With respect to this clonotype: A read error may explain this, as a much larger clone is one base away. CDR3 amino acids: CASSASGVVGQPQHF. In DNA form, the CDR3 reads TGTGCCAGCAGCGCGTCAGGGGTCGTTGGTCAGCCCCAGCATTTT. This chain connects TRBV6-1 to TRBJ1-5; TRBD1 might be the D (6 bases). The CDR3 is 15 amino acids. V lost 6 bases, J lost 6 bases, and 18 bases lay in between. The germline V gene has CDR1 MNHNS and CDR2 SASEGT.

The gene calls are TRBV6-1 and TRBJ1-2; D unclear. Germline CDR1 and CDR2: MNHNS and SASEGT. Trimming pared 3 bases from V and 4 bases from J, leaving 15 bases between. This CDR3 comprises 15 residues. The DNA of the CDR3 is TGTGCCAGCAGTGAGACACGGACGGGAATCTATGGCTACACCTTC. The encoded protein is CASSETRTGIYGYTF.

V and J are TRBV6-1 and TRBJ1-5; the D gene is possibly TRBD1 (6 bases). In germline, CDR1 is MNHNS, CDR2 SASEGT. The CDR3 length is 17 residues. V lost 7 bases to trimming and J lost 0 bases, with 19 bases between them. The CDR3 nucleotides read TGTGCCAGCACAGGCGGGGGACAAAAATATAGCAATCAGCCCCAGCATTTT. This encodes CASTGGGQKYSNQPQHF.

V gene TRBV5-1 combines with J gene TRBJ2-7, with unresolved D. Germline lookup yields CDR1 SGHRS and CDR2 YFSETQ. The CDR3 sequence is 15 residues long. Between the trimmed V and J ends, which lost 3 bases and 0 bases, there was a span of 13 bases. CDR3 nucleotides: TGCGCCAGCAGCTATGAGGAACCCAGCTCCTACGAGCAGTACTTC. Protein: CASSYEEPSSYEQYF.

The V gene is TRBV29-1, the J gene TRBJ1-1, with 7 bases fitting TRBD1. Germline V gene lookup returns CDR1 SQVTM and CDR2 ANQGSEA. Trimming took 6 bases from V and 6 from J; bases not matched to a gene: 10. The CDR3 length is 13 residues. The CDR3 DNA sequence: TGCAGCGTAGCTCACAGGGGAGTACCTGAAGCTTTCTTT. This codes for CSVAHRGVPEAFF. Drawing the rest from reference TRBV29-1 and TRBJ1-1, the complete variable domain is SAVISQKPSRDICQRGTSLTIQCQVDSQVTMMFWYRQQPGQSLTLIATANQGSEATYESGFVIDKFPISRPNLTFSTLTVSNMSPEDSSIYLCSVAHRGVPEAFFGQGTRLTVV.

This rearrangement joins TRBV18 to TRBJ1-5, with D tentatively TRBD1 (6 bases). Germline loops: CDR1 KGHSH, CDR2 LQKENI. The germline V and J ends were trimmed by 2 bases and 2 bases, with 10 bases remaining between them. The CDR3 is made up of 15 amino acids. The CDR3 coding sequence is TGTGCCAGCTCACCAGGTTCAGGGGGCAATCAGCCCCAGCATTTT. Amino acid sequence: CASSPGSGGNQPQHF. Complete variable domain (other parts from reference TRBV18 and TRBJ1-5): NAGVMQNPRHLVRRRGQEARLRCSPMKGHSHVYWYRQLPEEGLKFMVYLQKENIIDESGMPKERFSAEFPKEGPSILRIQQVVRGDSAAYFCASSPGSGGNQPQHFGDGTRLSIL.

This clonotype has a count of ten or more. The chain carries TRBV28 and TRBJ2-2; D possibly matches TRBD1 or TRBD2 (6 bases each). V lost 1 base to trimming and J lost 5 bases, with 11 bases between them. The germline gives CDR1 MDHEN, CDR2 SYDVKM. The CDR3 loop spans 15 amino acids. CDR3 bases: TGTGCCAGCAGTTTATCGGGGGCAGGAACCGGGGAGCTGTTTTTT. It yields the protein CASSLSGAGTGELFF.

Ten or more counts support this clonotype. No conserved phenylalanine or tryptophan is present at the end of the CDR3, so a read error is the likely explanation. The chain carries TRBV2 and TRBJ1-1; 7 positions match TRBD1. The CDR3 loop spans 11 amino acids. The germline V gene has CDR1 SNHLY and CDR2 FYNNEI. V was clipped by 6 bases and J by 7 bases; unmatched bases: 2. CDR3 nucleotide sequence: TGTGCCAGCAGCCAGGGGGGTGAAGCTTTCCTT. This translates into CASSQGGEAFL.

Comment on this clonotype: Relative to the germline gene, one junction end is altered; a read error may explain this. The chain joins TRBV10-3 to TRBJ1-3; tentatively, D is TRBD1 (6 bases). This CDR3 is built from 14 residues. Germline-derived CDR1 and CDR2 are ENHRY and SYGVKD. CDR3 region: CAIMDSPSGNTMYF. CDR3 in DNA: TGTGCCATAATGGACAGCCCCTCTGGAAACACCATGTATTTT.

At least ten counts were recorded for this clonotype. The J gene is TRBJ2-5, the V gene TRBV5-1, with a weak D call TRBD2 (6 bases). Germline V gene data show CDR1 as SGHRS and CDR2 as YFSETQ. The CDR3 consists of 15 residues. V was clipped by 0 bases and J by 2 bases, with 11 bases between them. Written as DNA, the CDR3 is TGCGCCAGCAGCTTGGCACGGGGGAGACAAGAGACCCAGTACTTC. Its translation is CASSLARGRQETQYF.

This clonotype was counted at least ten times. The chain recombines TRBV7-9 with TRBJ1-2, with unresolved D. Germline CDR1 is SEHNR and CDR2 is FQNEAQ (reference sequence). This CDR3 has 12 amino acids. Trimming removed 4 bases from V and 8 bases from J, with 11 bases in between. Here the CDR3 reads CASSSGSQGYTF. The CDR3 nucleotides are TGTGCCAGCAGCTCCGGGAGCCAAGGCTACACCTTC.

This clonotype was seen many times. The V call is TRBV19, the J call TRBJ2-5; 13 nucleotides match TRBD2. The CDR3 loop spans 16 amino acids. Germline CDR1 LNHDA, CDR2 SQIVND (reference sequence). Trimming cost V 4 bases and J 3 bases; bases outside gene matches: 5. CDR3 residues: CASSSPGTSGEETQYF. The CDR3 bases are TGTGCCAGTAGTAGTCCCGGGACTAGCGGGGAAGAGACCCAGTACTTC.

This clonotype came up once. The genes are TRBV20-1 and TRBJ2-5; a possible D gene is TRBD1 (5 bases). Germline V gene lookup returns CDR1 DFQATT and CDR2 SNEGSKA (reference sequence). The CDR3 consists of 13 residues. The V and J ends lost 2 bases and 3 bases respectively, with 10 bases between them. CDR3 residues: CSARQGREETQYF. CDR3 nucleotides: TGCAGTGCTAGACAGGGAAGAGAAGAGACCCAGTACTTC.

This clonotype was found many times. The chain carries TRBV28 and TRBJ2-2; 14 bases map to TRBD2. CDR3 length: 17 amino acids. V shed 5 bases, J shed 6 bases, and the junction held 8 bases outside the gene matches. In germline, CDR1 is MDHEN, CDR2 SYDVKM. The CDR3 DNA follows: TGTGCCAGCAGTCCCCAGGGACTAGCGGGAGTCTCCGGGGAGCTGTTTTTT. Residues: CASSPQGLAGVSGELFF. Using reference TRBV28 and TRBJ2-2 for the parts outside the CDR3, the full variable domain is DVKVTQSSRYLVKRTGEKVFLECVQDMDHENMFWYRQDPGLGLRLIYFSYDVKMKEKGDIPEGYSVSREKKERFSLILESASTNQTSMYLCASSPQGLAGVSGELFFGEGSRLTVL.